The 21 T cell receptor beta chains in this list originate from one sample, sequenced in a study of PD-L1 blockade in urothelial cancer. TCRdb's copy holds only in-frame clones and misses some; the assay was immunoSEQ multiplex PCR. The sample has over 75,000 clones; roughly 84% are singletons. Described time point: pretreatment peripheral blood. Sequenced material: PBMCs, taken around atezolizumab (anti-PD-L1) treatment. The receptors stem from a man between 60 and 70 years old with urothelial cancer.

This CDR3 reads CASSVGTDQETQYF. CDR3 in DNA: TGTGCCAGCAGCGTGGGGACAGACCAAGAGACCCAGTACTTC. The chain employs TRBV5-4 and TRBJ2-5, with 7 bases identical to TRBD1. The CDR3 contains 14 residues. V was pared by 4 bases and J by 0 bases, with 3 bases of the junction left unmatched. Per the germline V gene, CDR1 is SGHNT and CDR2 is YYREEE (reference sequence).

The chain carries TRBV2 and TRBJ1-5; 9 bases are a match to TRBD1. Looked up from germline, CDR1 is SNHLY and CDR2 is FYNNEI. This CDR3 has 17 residues. The V gene end was trimmed by 4 bases and the J gene end by 0 bases; junction bases not matched to a gene: 7. Here the CDR3 reads CASSVGTGLYSNQPQHF. DNA for the CDR3: TGTGCCAGCAGTGTAGGGACAGGGCTTTATAGCAATCAGCCCCAGCATTTT.

The CDR3 protein is CASSQGQTNYGYTF. For the CDR3, the DNA is TGCGCCAGCAGCCAGGGACAGACCAATTATGGCTACACCTTC. The V and J genes are TRBV5-1 and TRBJ1-2, with 7 bases identical to TRBD1. Germline V gene lookup returns CDR1 SGHRS and CDR2 YFSETQ. This CDR3 has 14 amino acids. The V segment lost 4 bases and the J segment 5 bases; nucleotides outside the gene matches: 8.

This chain joins TRBV14 and TRBJ1-1, with 8 nucleotides matching TRBD1. The CDR3 contains 13 residues. V shed 1 base, J shed 6 bases, and the junction held 1 base outside the gene matches. Per the germline V gene, CDR1 is SGHDN and CDR2 is FVKESK. The CDR3 region is CASSQGTGSEAFF. The DNA of the CDR3 is TGTGCCAGCAGCCAAGGGACAGGGTCTGAAGCTTTCTTT.

This clone was observed once. V is TRBV5-6 and J is TRBJ2-7; a possible D gene is TRBD2 (6 bases). Looked up from germline, CDR1 is SGHDT and CDR2 is YYEEEE. V gave up 3 bases and J gave up 2 bases, with 12 bases separating them. This CDR3 region has 14 residues. The CDR3: CASSSGGLPYEQYF. CDR3 DNA: TGTGCCAGCAGCTCCGGGGGACTCCCCTACGAGCAGTACTTC.

The rearrangement uses TRBV2 and TRBJ2-7, with 7 bases that match TRBD1. The trim removed 5 bases at V and 1 base at J, leaving 5 bases unmatched. The CDR3 runs 14 residues. CDR1 is SNHLY, CDR2 FYNNEI, per germline. CDR3: CASSYRGRSYEQYF. The CDR3 bases are TGTGCCAGCAGTTACAGGGGCCGTTCCTACGAGCAGTACTTC.

The genes are TRBV10-3 and TRBJ1-2, with 10 bases fitting TRBD1. Germline CDR1 is ENHRY and CDR2 is SYGVKD. The CDR3 contains 15 residues. Trimming took 6 bases from V and 3 from J; bases not matched to a gene: 7. The CDR3 DNA follows: TGTGCCATCAGCCGGGACAGGGGTCAGGACTATGGCTACACCTTC. The encoded protein is CAISRDRGQDYGYTF.

This rearrangement joins TRBV19 to TRBJ1-5; maybe TRBD1 (6 bases). Germline assignment: CDR1 LNHDA and CDR2 SQIVND (reference sequence). The CDR3 loop spans 17 amino acids. Between the trimmed V and J ends, which lost 8 bases and 2 bases, there was a span of 22 bases. The CDR3 reads CASQQGKGFIRNQPQHF. The CDR3 bases are TGTGCCAGTCAACAGGGAAAGGGGTTTATTCGCAATCAGCCCCAGCATTTT.

This clone was seen just once. This chain uses TRBV7-6 with TRBJ1-4; no definite D call. V lost 6 bases and J 7 bases, leaving 18 bases between the germline ends. The length of the CDR3 is 15 residues. Germline V CDR1 and CDR2: SGHVS, FNYEAQ. CDR3 sequence: CASSPHGGFGEKLFF. CDR3 nucleotides: TGTGCCAGCAGTCCTCACGGAGGGTTTGGTGAAAAACTGTTTTTT.

CDR3: CASSPAVFGGTRIYEQYF. CDR3 bases: TGCGCCAGCTCCCCAGCCGTCTTTGGTGGGACACGGATTTACGAGCAGTACTTC. This chain joins TRBV5-1 and TRBJ2-7; tentative D call: TRBD1 (6 bases). The germline CDR1 and CDR2 sequences are SGHRS and YFSETQ. The V and J ends lost 7 bases and 4 bases respectively, with 30 bases between them. The CDR3 is 18 amino acids. The variable domain in full, completed from reference TRBV5-1 and TRBJ2-7, reads KAGVTQTPRYLIKTRGQQVTLSCSPISGHRSVSWYQQTPGQGLQFLFEYFSETQRNKGNFPGRFSGRQFSNSRSEMNVSTLELGDSALYLCASSPAVFGGTRIYEQYFGPGTRLTVT.

This sequence joins TRBV6-1 and TRBJ1-1, with 9 bases identical to TRBD1. Looked up from germline, CDR1 is MNHNS and CDR2 is SASEGT. V dropped 8 bases and J dropped 1; count of bases not matched to a gene: 5. There are 14 residues in the CDR3. CDR3 sequence (DNA): TGTGCCAGCGGAGGACAGGGGACGAACACTGAAGCTTTCTTT. Amino acid sequence: CASGGQGTNTEAFF.

V gene TRBV18 combines with J gene TRBJ2-7; 10 bases are a match to TRBD1. The CDR3 length is 18 residues. V lost 2 bases to trimming and J lost 2 bases; unmatched junction nucleotides: 12. Per the germline V gene, CDR1 is KGHSH and CDR2 is LQKENI. In DNA, the CDR3 is TGTGCCAGCTCACCATTCTCTGTGACAGGGGGCCAGGCCTACGAGCAGTACTTC. This translates into CASSPFSVTGGQAYEQYF.

The V gene is TRBV7-2, the J gene TRBJ2-7, with D possibly matching TRBD2 (6 bases). The CDR3 is 15 amino acids. Germline V CDR1 and CDR2: SGHTA, FQGNSA. Trimming stripped 3 bases from V and 4 bases from J, with 16 bases between. DNA of the CDR3: TGTGCCAGCAGCTTTGGTCCTTTAGGGACTTACGAGCAGTACTTC. Protein: CASSFGPLGTYEQYF.

The rearrangement joins TRBV7-3 to TRBJ1-1; D remains ambiguous. This CDR3 is built from 13 residues. Germline loops: CDR1 SGHTA, CDR2 FQGTGA. Trimming left V 4 bases short and J 1 base short, with 7 bases between. Written as DNA, the CDR3 is TGTGCCAGCAGCTCGGTACCGAACACTGAAGCTTTCTTT. This sequence encodes CASSSVPNTEAFF.

The chain uses TRBV2 and TRBJ1-5, with 8 bases identical to TRBD1. The CDR3 is made up of 16 amino acids. The junction had 9 bases not matched to a gene; V was cut back by 7 bases and J by 1 base. The germline V gene has CDR1 SNHLY and CDR2 FYNNEI. CDR3 bases: TGTGCCAGCACTCGAGGACAGGGAGGGAGCAATCAGCCCCAGCATTTT. Amino acids: CASTRGQGGSNQPQHF. Full variable domain (missing parts from reference TRBV2 and TRBJ1-5): EPEVTQTPSHQVTQMGQEVILRCVPISNHLYFYWYRQILGQKVEFLVSFYNNEISEKSEIFDDQFSVERPDGSNFTLKIRSTKLEDSAMYFCASTRGQGGSNQPQHFGDGTRLSIL.

This clone has only a few counts. V gene TRBV7-3 combines with J gene TRBJ1-6; no definite D call. Deletions cut 5 bases from V and 11 bases from J, with 13 bases between. Germline V gene lookup returns CDR1 SGHTA and CDR2 FQGTGA. CDR3 length equals 13 residues. CDR3 bases: TGTGCCAGCAGCCCCCTTGAACGGGCACCCCTCCACTTT. Translation gives CASSPLERAPLHF.

Remarks on this clone: Without the conserved terminal phenylalanine or tryptophan, this CDR3 likely stems from a read error. The DNA is omitted, as the CDR3 cannot be located on it reliably, and the CDR3 follows TCRdb's listing. This chain links TRBV5-4 with TRBJ1-5; the table's TRBD1 call for D was not verified on the DNA. The CDR3 comprises 11 residues, both ends counted. From germline, CDR1 is SGHNT and CDR2 YYREEE (reference sequence). This CDR3 reads CASSLQGARPT.

V is TRBV4-3 and J is TRBJ2-7, with a tentative D call TRBD2 (6 bases). This CDR3 has 15 residues. Germline CDR1 reads LGHNA; CDR2 reads YSLEER. The ends were cut back, 0 bases at V and 2 bases at J, with 11 bases in the middle. The CDR3 sequence: CASSQDRPGAYEQYF. In DNA, the CDR3 is TGCGCCAGCAGCCAAGATCGCCCGGGAGCCTACGAGCAGTACTTC.

This chain links TRBV5-8 with TRBJ1-4, with 7 bases lining up with TRBD1. CDR1 SGHTS and CDR2 YDEGEE come from the germline V gene. V lost 4 bases to trimming and J lost 4 bases; unmatched junction nucleotides: 13. This CDR3 spans 17 amino acids. The CDR3 nucleotides read TGTGCCAGCAGCCTAAGGGACAGACGGAACTATAATGAAAAACTGTTTTTT. Translating gives CASSLRDRRNYNEKLFF. The variable domain in full, completed from reference TRBV5-8 and TRBJ1-4, reads EAGVTQSPTHLIKTRGQQATLRCSPISGHTSVYWYQQALGLGLQFLLWYDEGEERNRGNFPPRFSGRQFPNYSSELNVNALELEDSALYLCASSLRDRRNYNEKLFFGSGTQLSVL.

This clone turned up a few times. This chain connects TRBV5-6 to TRBJ1-1, with D uncertain. CDR1 is SGHDT and CDR2 is YYEEEE in the germline V gene. V lost 4 bases to trimming and J lost 1 base, with 5 bases between them. The CDR3 extends over 12 amino acids. The chain's CDR3 is CASSPGNTEAFF. CDR3 DNA: TGTGCCAGCAGCCCCGGGAACACTGAAGCTTTCTTT.

The chain couples TRBV5-4 to TRBJ1-1, with D possibly being TRBD1 (5 bases). Trimming took 1 base from V and 1 from J, leaving 8 bases between them. The CDR3 contains 14 residues. Per germline, CDR1 SGHNT and CDR2 YYREEE (reference sequence). The CDR3 region is CASSLLQGNTEAFF. DNA for the CDR3: TGTGCCAGCAGCTTGCTCCAGGGGAACACTGAAGCTTTCTTT. Full variable domain (remainder filled in from reference TRBV5-4 and TRBJ1-1): ETGVTQSPTHLIKTRGQQVTLRCSSQSGHNTVSWYQQALGQGPQFIFQYYREEENGRGNFPPRFSGLQFPNYSSELNVNALELDDSALYLCASSLLQGNTEAFFGQGTRLTVV.